A selection of T cell receptor beta chains follows, all from one sample in a study of OX40 agonist ivuxolimab in advanced cancers. This table comes from immunoSEQ multiplex PCR, and its TCRdb copy is limited to in-frame clones, with some not included. Among more than 70,000 clones, 92% were seen once, and the ten largest hold 2.8%. This specimen consisted of CD4+ or CD8+ T cells sorted from blood, obtained in a trial of the OX40 agonist ivuxolimab. The receptors originated from an adult with an advanced solid tumor such as melanoma, head and neck, liver or kidney cancer. Both conserved end residues are part of each CDR3. D genes are given only for firm matches. Clone size is stated in some rows and not others, as once, few, many or a class when expanded.

CDR3	DNA	D	V	size	J
CASSPTGGAADYGYTF	TGTGCCAGCAGCCCTACCGGTGGGGCAGCCGACTATGGCTACACCTTC	.	TRBV7-2	.	TRBJ1-2
CASSELAGGGGTDTQYF	TGTGCCAGCAGTGAACTAGCGGGAGGGGGGGGCACAGATACGCAGTATTTT	TRBD2	TRBV2	.	TRBJ2-3
CASSQGLTGAYNQPQHF	TGTGCCAGCAGCCAAGGATTGACAGGGGCGTACAATCAGCCCCAGCATTTT	TRBD1	TRBV4-2	.	TRBJ1-5
CASSSWDRNTGELFF	TGTGCCAGCAGCTCCTGGGACAGGAACACCGGGGAGCTGTTTTTT	TRBD1	TRBV5-6	.	TRBJ2-2
CASSSSGSDTQYF	TGTGCTAGTAGTTCGTCGGGTTCGGATACGCAGTATTTT	.	TRBV12-5	.	TRBJ2-3
CASSLDGAGEKLFF	TGCGCCAGCAGCTTGGATGGGGCCGGGGAAAAACTGTTTTTT	.	TRBV5-1	.	TRBJ1-4
CASSPNLAGEGETQYF	TGTGCCAGCTCACCGAATTTAGCGGGAGAGGGTGAGACCCAGTACTTC	TRBD2	TRBV18	once	TRBJ2-5
CASSPWDGGSEKLFF	TGTGCCAGCTCACCGTGGGACGGCGGAAGTGAAAAACTGTTTTTT	.	TRBV18	once	TRBJ1-4
CASSLGTSPEEQYF	TGTGCCAGCAGCTTGGGGACTAGTCCTGAGGAGCAGTACTTC	TRBD2	TRBV5-5	.	TRBJ2-7
CASSTDTIYGYTF	TGTGCCAGCAGTACGGACACAATCTATGGCTACACCTTC	.	TRBV2	few	TRBJ1-2